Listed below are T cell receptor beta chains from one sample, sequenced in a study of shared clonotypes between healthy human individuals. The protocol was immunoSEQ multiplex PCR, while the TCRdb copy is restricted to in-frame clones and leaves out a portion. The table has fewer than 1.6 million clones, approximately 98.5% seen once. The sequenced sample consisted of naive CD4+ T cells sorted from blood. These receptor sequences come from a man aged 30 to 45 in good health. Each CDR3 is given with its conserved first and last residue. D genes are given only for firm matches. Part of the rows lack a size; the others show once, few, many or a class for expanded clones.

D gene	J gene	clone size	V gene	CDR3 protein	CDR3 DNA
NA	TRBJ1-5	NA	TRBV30	CAWSEGNQPQHF	TGTGCCTGGAGTGAAGGGAATCAGCCCCAGCATTTT
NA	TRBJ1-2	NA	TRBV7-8	CASSPQTASNYGYTF	TGTGCCAGCAGCCCCCAGACAGCTTCTAACTATGGCTACACCTTC
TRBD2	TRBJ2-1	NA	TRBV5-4	CASSRLAGSYNEQFF	TGTGCCAGCAGTCGTCTAGCGGGGTCATACAATGAGCAGTTCTTC
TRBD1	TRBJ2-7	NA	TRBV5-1	CASSPSPTGGGEQYF	TGCGCCAGCAGCCCGAGCCCGACAGGGGGAGGCGAGCAGTACTTC
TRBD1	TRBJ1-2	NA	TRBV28	CASSLGQGAIAGYTF	TGTGCCAGCAGCTTGGGTCAGGGGGCGATCGCCGGCTACACCTTC
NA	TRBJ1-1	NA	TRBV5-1	CASSLLGMNTEAFF	TGCGCCAGCAGCTTGTTAGGGATGAACACTGAAGCTTTCTTT
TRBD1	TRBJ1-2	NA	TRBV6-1	CASRVQGADGYTF	TGTGCCAGCAGAGTACAGGGGGCCGATGGCTACACCTTC
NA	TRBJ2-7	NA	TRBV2	CATLYRRSSYEQYF	TGTGCCACGTTATATCGGCGGAGCTCCTACGAGCAGTACTTC
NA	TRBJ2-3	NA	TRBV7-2	CASSLQAGPDTQYF	TGTGCCAGCAGCTTACAAGCGGGCCCAGATACGCAGTATTTT
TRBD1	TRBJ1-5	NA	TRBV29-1	CSVLDRANQPQHF	TGCAGCGTCCTGGACAGGGCCAATCAGCCCCAGCATTTT
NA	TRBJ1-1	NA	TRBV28	CASRGTPNTEAFF	TGTGCCTCCAGAGGGACACCGAACACTGAAGCTTTCTTT
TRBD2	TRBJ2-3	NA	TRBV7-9	CASSLLAGGTDTQYF	TGTGCCAGCAGCCTACTAGCGGGAGGGACCGATACGCAGTATTTT
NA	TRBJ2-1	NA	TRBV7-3	CASSIGGASSYNEQFF	TGTGCCAGCAGCATCGGCGGGGCGAGCTCCTACAATGAGCAGTTCTTC
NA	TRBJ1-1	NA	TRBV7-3	CASSLTPVGEVLTEAFF	TGTGCCAGCAGCTTAACCCCGGTAGGGGAGGTATTAACTGAAGCTTTCTTT
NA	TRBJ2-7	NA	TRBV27	CASSLQGTRDEQYF	TGTGCCAGCAGTTTACAAGGGACGAGGGACGAGCAGTACTTC
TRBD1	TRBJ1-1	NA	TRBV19	CASSPFGTALTF	TGTGCCAGTAGTCCATTCGGGACAGCCCTAACCTTT
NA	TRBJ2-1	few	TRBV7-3	CASSIGDEQFF	TGTGCCAGCAGCATCGGCGATGAGCAGTTCTTC
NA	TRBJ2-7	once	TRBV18	CASSPRGASYEQYF	TGTGCCAGCTCACCACGAGGGGCCTCCTACGAGCAGTACTTC
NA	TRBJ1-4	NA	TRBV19	CASRPQRTSEKLFF	TGTGCCAGTAGACCTCAGAGGACATCGGAAAAACTGTTTTTT
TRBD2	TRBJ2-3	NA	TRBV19	CASVGRSDTQYF	TGTGCCTCGGTCGGGAGGAGCGATACGCAGTATTTT
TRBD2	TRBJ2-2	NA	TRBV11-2	CASSPKGLAGGTNTGELFF	TGTGCCAGCAGCCCAAAGGGACTAGCGGGAGGAACGAACACCGGGGAGCTGTTTTTT
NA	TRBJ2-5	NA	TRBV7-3	CASSSNGRGPQETQYF	TGTGCCAGCAGCTCCAACGGGAGAGGTCCCCAAGAGACCCAGTACTTC
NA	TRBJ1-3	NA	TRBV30	CAWDKPSGNTIYF	TGTGCCTGGGACAAGCCCTCTGGAAACACCATATATTTT
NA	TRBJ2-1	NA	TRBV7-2	CASRQMEGRYNEQFF	TGTGCCAGCAGACAAATGGAGGGCCGGTACAATGAGCAGTTCTTC
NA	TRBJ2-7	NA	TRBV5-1	CASSLDREYEQYF	TGCGCCAGCAGCTTGGACAGGGAATACGAGCAGTACTTC
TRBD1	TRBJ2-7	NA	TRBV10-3	CASTRTGTGNYEQYF	TGTGCCAGTACGAGGACCGGGACAGGGAATTACGAGCAGTACTTC
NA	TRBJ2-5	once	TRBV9	CASSVVPRETQYF	TGTGCCAGCAGCGTCGTGCCACGAGAGACCCAGTACTTC
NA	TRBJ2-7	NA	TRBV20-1	CSASCEQYF	TGCAGTGCTAGTTGCGAGCAGTACTTC
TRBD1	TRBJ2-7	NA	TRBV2	CASRTAPGQGINEQYF	TGTGCCAGCAGAACGGCCCCGGGACAGGGGATAAACGAGCAGTACTTC
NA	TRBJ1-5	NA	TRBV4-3	CASSQDLQRPQHF	TGCGCCAGCAGCCAAGATTTACAGCGGCCCCAGCATTTT
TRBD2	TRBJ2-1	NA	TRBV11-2	CASSLRLAGVNEQFF	TGTGCCAGCAGTTTGCGGCTAGCGGGAGTCAATGAGCAGTTCTTC
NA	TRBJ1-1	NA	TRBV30	CAWGSTGNTEAFF	TGTGCCTGGGGGTCGACAGGAAACACTGAAGCTTTCTTT
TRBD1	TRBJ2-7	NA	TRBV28	CASSLLGQGPPYEQYF	TGTGCCAGCAGTTTATTGGGACAGGGGCCTCCCTACGAGCAGTACTTC
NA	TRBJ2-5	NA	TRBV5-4	CASSLETKETQYF	TGTGCCAGCAGCTTGGAAACGAAAGAGACCCAGTACTTC
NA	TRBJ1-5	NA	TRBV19	CASSREGQPQHF	TGTGCCAGTAGTAGAGAAGGTCAGCCCCAGCATTTT
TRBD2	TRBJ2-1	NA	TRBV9	CASSVLARLAGDEQFF	TGTGCCAGCAGCGTACTAGCGAGACTAGCGGGAGATGAGCAGTTCTTC
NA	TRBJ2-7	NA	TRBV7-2	CASSFPGQEKQYF	TGTGCCAGCAGCTTTCCAGGCCAGGAGAAGCAGTACTTC
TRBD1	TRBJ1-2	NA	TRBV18	CASSPGDRGTNYGYTF	TGTGCCAGCTCACCAGGCGACAGGGGAACTAACTATGGCTACACCTTC
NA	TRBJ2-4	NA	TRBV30	CAWSAMPATNIQYF	TGTGCCTGGAGTGCTATGCCCGCGACGAACATTCAGTACTTC
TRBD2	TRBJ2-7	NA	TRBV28	CASSFPGRGYEQYF	TGTGCCAGCAGTTTTCCCGGGAGGGGGTACGAGCAGTACTTC
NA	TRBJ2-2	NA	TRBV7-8	CASTLRGWGNTGELFF	TGTGCCAGCACCCTTAGGGGTTGGGGCAACACCGGGGAGCTGTTTTTT
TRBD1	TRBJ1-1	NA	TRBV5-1	CASSLYPFDRVGMNTEAFF	TGCGCCAGCAGCTTGTACCCTTTTGACAGGGTAGGGATGAACACTGAAGCTTTCTTT
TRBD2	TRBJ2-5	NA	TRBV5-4	CASSRIAGAVGETQYF	TGTGCCAGCAGCCGCATAGCGGGAGCGGTCGGAGAGACCCAGTACTTC
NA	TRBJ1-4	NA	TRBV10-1	CASSESINEKLFF	TGCGCCAGCAGTGAGAGTATCAATGAAAAACTGTTTTTT
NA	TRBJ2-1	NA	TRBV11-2	CASSLAAGEQFF	TGTGCCAGCAGCTTAGCCGCCGGTGAGCAGTTCTTC
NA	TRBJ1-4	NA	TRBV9	CASSVGALNEKLFF	TGTGCCAGCAGCGTTGGGGCGCTTAATGAAAAACTGTTTTTT
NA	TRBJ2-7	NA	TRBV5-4	CASTDGPHLSYEQYF	TGTGCCAGCACCGACGGGCCCCACCTTTCCTACGAGCAGTACTTC